This TCR beta chain was identified during a study of vaccination effects on CD4 cells after COVID-19. Antigen-specific CD4+ T cells were first expanded with viral peptide pools by the ViraFEST assay and only then sequenced. An approximately nine-day culture period preceded the isolation of CD4+ T cells. Fewer than 2.5 million PBMC were seeded per well and grown in the presence of 10 IU/ml IL-2 and 8.5 to 10 ug/ml peptides. Produced via immunoSEQ multiplex PCR; TCRdb's table is partial and in-frame only. This sample has tens of thousands of clones, with about four fifths found just once. The CDR3 consists of 14 residues. The germline V gene has CDR1 KGHSH and CDR2 LQKENI. V lost 3 bases and J 3 bases, leaving 11 bases between the germline ends. Notes on this clone: The antigen is unknown.

This rearrangement joins TRBV18 to TRBJ2-5, with D maybe TRBD1 (6 bases). Sequencing used CD4+ T cells from PBMCs cultured with HCoV-229E spike peptides, obtained before COVID-19 vaccination. This receptor was taken from a human donor who received a COVID-19 vaccine. The CDR3 is CASSPIRQEETQYF. CDR3 sequence (DNA): TGTGCCAGCTCACCCATCCGACAGGAAGAGACCCAGTACTTC.